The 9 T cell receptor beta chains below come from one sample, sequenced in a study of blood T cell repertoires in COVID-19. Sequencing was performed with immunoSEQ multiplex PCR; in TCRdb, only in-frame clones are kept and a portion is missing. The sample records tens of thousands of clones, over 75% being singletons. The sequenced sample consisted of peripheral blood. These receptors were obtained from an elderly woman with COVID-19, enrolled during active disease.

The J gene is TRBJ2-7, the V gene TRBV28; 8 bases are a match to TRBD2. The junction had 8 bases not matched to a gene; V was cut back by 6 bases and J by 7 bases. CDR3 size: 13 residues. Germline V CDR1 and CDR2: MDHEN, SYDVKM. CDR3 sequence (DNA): TGTGCCAGCAGACCCCTCGGGAGGGGTGAGCAGTACTTC. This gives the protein CASRPLGRGEQYF.

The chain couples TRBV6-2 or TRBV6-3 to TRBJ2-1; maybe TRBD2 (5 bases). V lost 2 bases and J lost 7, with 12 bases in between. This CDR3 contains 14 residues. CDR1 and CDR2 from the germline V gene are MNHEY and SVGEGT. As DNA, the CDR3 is TGTGCCAGCAGTTACGCCCCCGGGATTAATGAGCAGTTCTTC. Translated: CASSYAPGINEQFF.

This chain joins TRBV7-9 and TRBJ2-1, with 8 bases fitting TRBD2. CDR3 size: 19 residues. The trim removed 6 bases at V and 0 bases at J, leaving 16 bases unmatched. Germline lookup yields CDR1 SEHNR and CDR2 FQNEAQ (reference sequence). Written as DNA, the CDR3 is TGTGCCAGCAGTCTTCCGGGACTAGTTAGACGCCCCTCCTACAATGAGCAGTTCTTC. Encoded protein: CASSLPGLVRRPSYNEQFF.

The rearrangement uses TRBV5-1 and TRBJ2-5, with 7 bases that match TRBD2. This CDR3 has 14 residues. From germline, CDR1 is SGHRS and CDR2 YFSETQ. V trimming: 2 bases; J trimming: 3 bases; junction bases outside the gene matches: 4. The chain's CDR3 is CASSLRSGEETQYF. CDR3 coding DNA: TGCGCCAGCAGCTTAAGGAGCGGGGAAGAGACCCAGTACTTC.

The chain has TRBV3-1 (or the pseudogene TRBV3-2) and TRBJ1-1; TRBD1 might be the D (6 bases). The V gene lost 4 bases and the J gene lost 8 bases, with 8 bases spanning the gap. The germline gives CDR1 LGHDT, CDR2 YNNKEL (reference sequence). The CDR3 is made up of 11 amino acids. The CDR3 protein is CASSRGTEAFF. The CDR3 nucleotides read TGTGCCAGCAGCCGTGGGACAGAAGCTTTCTTT.

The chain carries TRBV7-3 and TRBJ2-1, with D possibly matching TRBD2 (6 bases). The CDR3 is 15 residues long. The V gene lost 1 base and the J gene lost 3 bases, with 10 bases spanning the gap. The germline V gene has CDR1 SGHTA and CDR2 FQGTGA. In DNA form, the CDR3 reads TGTGCCAGCAGCTTAAGCGGGACGGTCTACAATGAGCAGTTCTTC. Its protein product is CASSLSGTVYNEQFF.

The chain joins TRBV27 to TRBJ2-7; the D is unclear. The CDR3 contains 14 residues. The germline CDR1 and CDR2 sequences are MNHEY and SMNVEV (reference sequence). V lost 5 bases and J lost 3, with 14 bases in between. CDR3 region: CASSLRQARYEQYF. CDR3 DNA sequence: TGTGCCAGCAGTCTCCGCCAGGCGCGCTACGAGCAGTACTTC.

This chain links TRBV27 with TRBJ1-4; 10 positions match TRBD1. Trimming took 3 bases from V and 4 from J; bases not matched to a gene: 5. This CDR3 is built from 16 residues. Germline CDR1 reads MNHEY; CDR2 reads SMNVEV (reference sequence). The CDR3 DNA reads TGTGCCAGCAGTTTTGGGACAGGGGCGATTAATGAAAAACTGTTTTTT. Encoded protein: CASSFGTGAINEKLFF. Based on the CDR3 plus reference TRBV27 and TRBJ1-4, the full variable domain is EAQVTQNPRYLITVTGKKLTVTCSQNMNHEYMSWYRQDPGLGLRQIYYSMNVEVTDKGDVPEGYKVSRKEKRNFPLILESPSPNQTSLYFCASSFGTGAINEKLFFGSGTQLSVL.

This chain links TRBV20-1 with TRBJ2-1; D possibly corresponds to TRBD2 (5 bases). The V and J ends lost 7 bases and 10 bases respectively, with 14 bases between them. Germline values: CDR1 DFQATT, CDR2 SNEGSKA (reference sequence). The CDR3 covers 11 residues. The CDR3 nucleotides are TGCAGTGGTTTTGCGGGCCTCGAGCAGTTCTTC. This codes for CSGFAGLEQFF.